The clone carrying this T cell receptor (beta chain) was recorded only once. There are 14 residues in the CDR3. The V segment lost 3 bases and the J segment 4 bases; nucleotides outside the gene matches: 7. Germline loops: CDR1 DFQATT, CDR2 SNEGSKA (reference sequence). The data derive from a study of patients and donors after allogeneic stem cell transplantation. TCRdb re-derived calls from the RT-PCR reads in MiXCR, one entry per CDR3 protein. The data show under 200,000 distinct CDR3 sequences, roughly 31% seen once. Input material: blood, either unsorted or a sorted T cell fraction (not recorded which). The chain has TRBV20-1 and TRBJ2-7; TRBD2 agrees at 9 bases. The receptor was derived from a human donor who was either an allogeneic HSCT recipient or a stem cell or donor lymphocyte infusion donor (not recorded which). It is not recorded whose cells these are; they may come from a transplant donor. The CDR3 DNA is TGCAGTGCTAGTATTAGCGGGAGAAGGTACGAGCAGTACTTC. This translates into CSASISGRRYEQYF.